This paragraph covers one T cell receptor beta chain sequence. Antigen specificity is unknown. This entry comes from a study of cytomegalovirus exposure and HLA in healthy donors. Study results and caveats: Researchers reportedly found TCR beta sequences accurately predicted most subjects' HLA-A and HLA-B alleles. Common viral pathogens (according to a later analysis) appeared linked to several of the most significant clusters.

Primers included in the PCR were 60 Vbeta and 13 Jbeta primers. Sequenced by immunoSEQ multiplex PCR; TCRdb stores in-frame clones only, minus some. The sample consists of some 120,000 clones, around 81% of them appearing once. These donors counted as nominally healthy when sampled, but unrecorded immune exposures were likely. This sequence originates from a woman in her thirties or forties in good health and CMV-seronegative. The sequenced sample was PBMCs.

The CDR3 DNA follows: TGCGCCAGCAGGTCAGTTTTAAGGAGCGGGGGGACGAACACCGGGGAGCTGTTTTTT. Residues: CASRSVLRSGGTNTGELFF. The chain carries TRBV5-1 and TRBJ2-2, with 9 bases identical to TRBD2. Germline V gene data show CDR1 as SGHRS and CDR2 as YFSETQ. The CDR3 loop spans 19 amino acids. The V and J ends lost 5 bases and 0 bases, in that order; junction bases with no gene match: 14.